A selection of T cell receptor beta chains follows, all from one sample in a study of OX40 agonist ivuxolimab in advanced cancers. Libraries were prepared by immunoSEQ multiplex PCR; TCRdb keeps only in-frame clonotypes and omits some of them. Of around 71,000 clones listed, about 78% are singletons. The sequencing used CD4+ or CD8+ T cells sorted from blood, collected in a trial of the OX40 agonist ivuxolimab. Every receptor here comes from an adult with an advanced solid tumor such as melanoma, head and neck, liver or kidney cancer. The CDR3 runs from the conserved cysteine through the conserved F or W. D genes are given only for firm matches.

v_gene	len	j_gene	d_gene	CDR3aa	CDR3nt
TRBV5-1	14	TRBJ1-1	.	CASSLGRLNTEAFF	TGCGCCAGCAGCTTGGGTCGGTTGAACACTGAAGCTTTCTTT
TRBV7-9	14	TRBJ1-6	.	CASKVGRDNSPLHF	TGTGCCAGCAAAGTAGGGCGGGATAATTCACCCCTCCACTTT
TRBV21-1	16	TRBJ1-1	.	CASSKGAGQSNTEAFF	TGTGCCAGCAGCAAAGGGGCGGGACAGTCGAACACTGAAGCTTTCTTT
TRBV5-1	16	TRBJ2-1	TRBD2	CASSLGGSGAYNEQFF	TGCGCCAGCAGCTTGGGAGGGAGCGGGGCCTACAATGAGCAGTTCTTC
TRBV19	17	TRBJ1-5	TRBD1	CASKTASAGGGGQPQHF	TGTGCCAGTAAAACGGCTAGCGCAGGGGGCGGAGGTCAGCCCCAGCATTTT
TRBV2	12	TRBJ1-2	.	CASSHDNYGYTF	TGTGCCAGCAGTCATGACAACTATGGCTACACCTTC
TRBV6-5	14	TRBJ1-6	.	CASSSGHENSPLHF	TGTGCCAGCAGTTCGGGACACGAAAATTCACCCCTCCACTTT
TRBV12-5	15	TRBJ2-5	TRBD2	CASGLQRGGKETQYF	TGTGCTAGTGGTTTGCAGCGGGGGGGAAAAGAGACCCAGTACTTC
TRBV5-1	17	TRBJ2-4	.	CASSLQPPGGAKNIQYF	TGCGCCAGCAGCCTCCAACCCCCAGGTGGGGCCAAAAACATTCAGTACTTC
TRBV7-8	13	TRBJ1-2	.	CASSLFGMDGYTF	TGTGCCAGCAGCTTATTCGGTATGGATGGCTACACCTTC
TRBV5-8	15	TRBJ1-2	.	CASSQDSAGTYGYTF	TGCGCCAGCAGCCAAGATTCGGCAGGGACCTATGGCTACACCTTC
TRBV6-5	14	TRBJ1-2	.	CASSQRPPRSGYTF	TGTGCCAGCAGCCAGCGGCCTCCGAGGAGTGGCTACACCTTC